This T cell receptor (beta chain) was sequenced in a study of T cell repertoires in cytomegalovirus infection. The germline gives CDR1 MNHEY, CDR2 SVGAGI. Trimming cost V 0 bases and J 5 bases, with 13 bases left between them. There are 15 residues in the CDR3. General study results and limits: Adding up the frequency of public TCR beta families identified people who carried CMV plus the relevant HLA. The ex vivo response showed dominance by HLA-C-restricted CMV-specific TCR beta clonotypes.

A single record per CDR3 protein comes from TCRdb applying MiXCR to the reads. In the table there are 300,000 or so distinct CDR3 sequences, roughly 26% of which are singletons. This clonotype was detected ten times or more. Its antigen is not known. The receptor was isolated from a human donor in good health (CMV status not recorded). Some clones in this sample may be carry-over from other donors' samples. Sequencing was performed on PBMCs. The chain uses TRBV6-5 and TRBJ1-2; no firm D call. CDR3 sequence (DNA): TGTGCCAGCAGTTACTCGTCGAATGGCGGTTATGGCTACACCTTC. It codes for CASSYSSNGGYGYTF.